Following are 22 T cell receptor delta chains from one sample sequenced in a study of γδ T cells in repeated Plasmodium falciparum infection. Flow sorting of PBMC yielded separate Vgamma9/Vdelta2+ and Vdelta2-negative gammadelta T cell populations for bulk repertoire analysis. TCRdb fed the multiplex PCR reads into CATT to redo clone calling. The sample carries around 46,000 delta-chain clones, 1.9% recorded once. The sequencing sample was made of gamma-delta T cells from blood. The origin of the receptors is a pool of human donors (malaria-infected and uninfected, not separated).

There are a few counts of this clone. The likely explanation is a read error, given a far larger clone one base away. This sample includes further DNA sequences coding for the same CDR3. The V gene is TRDV1, the J gene TRDJ1; 12 nucleotides match TRDD3. TCRdb leaves out the J gene; it was filled in here by matching the DNA to germline. The CDR3 sequence is 22 residues long. Germline CDR1 and CDR2: TSWWSYY and QGS. CDR3 coding DNA: TGTGCCCTTGGGGAACTAGATGTCCTACGGAACTGGGGGATACACGGCACCGATAAACTCATCTTT. Translation gives CALGELDVLRNWGIHGTDKLIF.

This clone occurred a few times. A read error is likely here: a far larger clone is one base away. This sample includes further DNA sequences coding for the same CDR3. J is TRDJ1 and V is TRDV1; tentatively, D is TRDD2 (6 bases). The J gene, missing from TCRdb, was assigned here through DNA to germline matching. This CDR3 has 17 amino acids. CDR1 and CDR2 (germline): TSWWSYY, QGS. CDR3 sequence reads: CALGESSYELDTDKLIF. The CDR3 nucleotides read TGTGCCCTTGGGGAATCGTCCTACGAACTGGACACCGATAAACTCATCTTT.

The sample holds many counts of this clone. The protein in TCRdb stems from a much larger clone and differs at residue 15 from this DNA's translation, likely a read error; here the protein is translated from the DNA. The chain employs TRDV3 and TRDJ1, with TRDD2 identical over 8 bases. The CDR3 sequence is 16 residues long. Germline values: CDR1 TVYSNPD, CDR2 GDNSRS (reference sequence). CDR3 nucleotide sequence: TGTGCCTTTCGCTTCCTACTAGGACTGTACACCGATAAACTCACCTTT. This codes for CAFRFLLGLYTDKLTF.

In its sample, this clone was seen many times. A far larger clone is just one base off, so this is likely a read error. Other DNA sequences in this sample translate to the same CDR3. The J gene went uncalled, whereas the V gene is TRDV3; the table gives TRDD3 as D, unverified against the DNA. This CDR3 region has 17 residues. Germline lookup yields CDR1 TVYSNPD and CDR2 GDNSRS (reference sequence). For the CDR3, the DNA is TGTGCCCTTGATCTCCGGGGGATACCTCTTCGCACCGATAAGCTCATCTTT. Its translation: CALDLRGIPLRTDKLIF.

This clone was observed a few times. With a far larger clone one base away, a read error is the likely cause. Other DNA sequences in this sample translate to the same CDR3. The V gene is given as TRDV2, and no J gene call is available; the tabulated D call, TRDD3, remains unverified against the DNA. Looked up from germline, CDR1 is GEAIGNYY and CDR2 is EKD. The CDR3 covers 14 residues. For the CDR3, the DNA is TGTGCCTGTGACACCGTGGGGATCGGCGATAAACTCATCTTC. It yields the protein CACDTVGIGDKLIF.

This clone was found a few times. TCRdb's protein, taken from a much larger clone, differs from this DNA's translation at residue 11, likely owing to a read error; the protein displayed comes from the DNA. CDR3 nucleotide sequence: TGTGCCTGTGACACTCTTCCTGGGGGATACGTGGATGCACAACCCAAATTGTACACCGATAAACTCATCTTT. This codes for CACDTLPGGYVDAQPKLYTDKLIF. This chain links TRDV2 with TRDJ1; TRDD3 matches 12 bases. TCRdb offers no J gene call, so here the DNA was matched to germline to obtain one. CDR1 is GEAIGNYY, CDR2 EKD, per germline. The CDR3 is 24 residues long. The J segment lost 0 bases and the V segment lost 1 base, leaving 26 bases of the junction unmatched.

This clone was counted ten times or more. TCRdb's protein for this DNA is that of a much larger clone and differs from the translation at residue 6, likely a read error; the protein shown is the DNA translation. This chain uses TRDV2 with TRDJ1; TRDD3 is a possible D gene (5 bases). The J gene was missing in TCRdb and was found by matching the end of the DNA to germline. CDR3 length: 12 residues. Germline assignment: CDR1 GEAIGNYY and CDR2 EKD. The V gene lost 4 bases and the J gene lost 3 bases, with 8 bases spanning the gap. CDR3 bases: TGTGCCTGTGAGGGATGTCCCGATAAACTCATCTTT. Translating gives CACEGCPDKLIF.

This clone was picked up a small number of times. This DNA's translation differs at residue 10 from TCRdb's protein, which comes from a much larger clone; a read error is likely, and the protein shown is translated from the DNA. The chain recombines TRDV1 with TRDJ1; 12 nucleotides match TRDD3. Assignment of the J gene here rests on matching the DNA to germline, because TCRdb gives none. Germline V lookup: CDR1 TSWWSYY, CDR2 QGS. This CDR3 has 28 residues. After removal of 1 base from V and 0 bases from J, the junction contained 36 bases not matched to a gene. The CDR3, as DNA: TGTGCTCTTGGGGAACGACCTTCCTACGCATGGCTCCCTTACTGGGGGATACTTGGGTTTGAGTACACCGATAAACTCATCTTT. Its protein product is CALGERPSYAWLPYWGILGFEYTDKLIF.

A note on this clone: TCRdb records a much larger clone's protein for this DNA, with a difference at residue 15 that likely arises from a read error; the protein given is the translation of the DNA. The rearrangement uses TRDV1 and TRDJ1; possible D gene TRDD2, 6 bases. TCRdb leaves out the J gene; it was filled in here by matching the DNA to germline. CDR1 is TSWWSYY and CDR2 is QGS in the germline V gene. The CDR3 is 24 residues long. Trimming removed 4 bases at V and 0 bases at J, with 39 bases between. The CDR3 region is CALGVPAFPYPVDQDPVYTDKLIF. The CDR3 coding sequence is TGTGCTCTTGGGGTGCCGGCCTTCCCCTACCCTGTGGATCAAGATCCCGTGTACACCGATAAACTCATCTTT.

This clone was seen ten or more times. A far larger clone is a single base away, which makes a read error likely. Other DNA sequences in the sample encode the same CDR3. The rearrangement joins TRDV3 to TRDJ1; a possible D gene is TRDD2 (6 bases). The J gene comes from matching the DNA to germline here; TCRdb lacks it. CDR1 TVYSNPD and CDR2 GDNSRS come from the germline V gene (reference sequence). Trimming took 3 bases from V and 7 from J, leaving 30 bases between them. CDR3 length: 17 amino acids. This chain's CDR3 is CALPVPFHPSHRGKLIF. CDR3 nucleotides: TGTGCCTTACCGGTCCCCTTCCACCCGTCCCATAGAGGTAAACTCATCTTT.

The sample holds a few counts of this clone. The translation of this DNA and the TCRdb protein of a much larger clone differ at residue 9, probably owing to a read error; the protein shown here is translated from the DNA. The J gene is TRDJ1, the V gene TRDV1; perhaps TRDD3 as D (5 bases). The J gene is not listed in TCRdb, so it was assigned here from a DNA match to germline. Germline lookup yields CDR1 TSWWSYY and CDR2 QGS. The length of the CDR3 is 13 residues. V was clipped by 2 bases and J by 10 bases, with 14 bases between them. CDR3 loop: CALGEYVWEILIF. CDR3 in DNA: TGTGCTCTTGGGGAATACGTCTGGGAGATACTCATCTTT.

To note about this clone: This is likely an artifact of a read error, given a far larger clone one base away. Other DNA variants within this sample encode the same CDR3. The chain combines TRDV1 with TRDJ1; D may be TRDD2 (7 bases). CDR3 length equals 21 residues. The germline CDR1 and CDR2 sequences are TSWWSYY and QGS. Here the CDR3 DNA reads TGTGCTCTTGGGCGTCTCCTTCCTTTATTGGGGATCCCCATGTACACCGATAAACTCATTTTT. Residues: CALGRLLPLLGIPMYTDKLIF.

Comments on this clone: TCRdb lists the protein of a much larger clone for this DNA, which differs at residue 13, so this is likely a read error; the protein given here is translated from the DNA itself. The rearrangement links TRDV1 to TRDJ1, with 8 bases identical to TRDD3. Because TCRdb records no J gene, it was assigned here through a match of the DNA to germline. Trimming removed 1 base from V and 0 bases from J; junction bases left unmatched: 19. This CDR3 is built from 21 residues. Germline CDR1 TSWWSYY, CDR2 QGS. Written as DNA, the CDR3 is TGTGCTCTTGGGGAACGGGTTATCGAGTACTGGGGGGTCTTGTACACCGATAAACTCATCTTT. Residues: CALGERVIEYWGVLYTDKLIF.

For this clone: TCRdb's protein for this DNA is that of a much larger clone and differs from the translation at residue 3, likely a read error; the protein shown is the DNA translation. The chain carries TRDV1 and TRDJ1, with 10 bases aligning to TRDD3. This CDR3 region has 20 residues. Germline CDR1 is TSWWSYY and CDR2 is QGS. CDR3 residues: CAIGEPLGSGGYAYRMVFIF. CDR3 bases: TGTGCTATTGGGGAACCTCTGGGCTCCGGGGGATACGCGTATCGGATGGTTTTCATCTTT.

There are a few counts of this clone. A far larger clone lies a single base away; this is likely a read error. This same CDR3 is encoded by further DNA sequences in the sample. The chain carries TRDV3 and TRDJ1; 12 bases align to TRDD3. Matching the DNA to germline supplied the J gene, which TCRdb does not give. The germline CDR1 and CDR2 sequences are TVYSNPD and GDNSRS (reference sequence). The V gene end was trimmed by 1 base and the J gene end by 8 bases; junction bases not matched to a gene: 38. The CDR3 is 24 amino acids. In DNA form, the CDR3 reads TGTGCCTTTAAGGGGGGACCTTCCGCCGGCATAAAAACTCCCGTATACTGGGGGATACAAAAACTCATCTTT. Its protein product is CAFKGGPSAGIKTPVYWGIQKLIF. The complete variable domain, with remaining parts taken from reference TRDV3 and TRDJ1, reads CDKVTQSSPDQTVASGSEVVLLCTYDTVYSNPDLFWYRIRPDYSFQFVFYGDNSRSEGADFTQGRFSVKHILTQKAFHLVISPVRTEDSATYYCAFKGGPSAGIKTPVYWGIQKLIFGKGTRVTVEP.

This clone was recorded at least ten times. V gene TRDV1 combines with J gene TRDJ1; a weak D match, TRDD3 (5 bases). V was clipped by 0 bases and J by 0 bases, with 17 bases between them. The CDR3 consists of 18 residues. CDR1 is TSWWSYY, CDR2 QGS, per germline. The CDR3 reads CALGELRRPGIYTDKLIF. The CDR3 bases are TGTGCTCTTGGGGAACTACGACGGCCCGGGATTTACACCGATAAACTCATCTTT.

On this clone itself: The protein held in TCRdb is that of a much larger clone and does not match this DNA's translation at residue 19, likely because of a read error; the protein shown is translated from the DNA. J gene calling gave no result, while the V gene is TRDV1; no DNA check was done on the table's D call, TRDD3. CDR1 is TSWWSYY and CDR2 is QGS in the germline V gene. CDR3 size: 20 residues. The CDR3 sequence: CALGEPPSYGLGDRRGKLTF. The CDR3, as DNA: TGTGCTCTTGGGGAGCCCCCCTCCTACGGGCTGGGGGATAGGCGCGGAAAACTCACCTTT.

This clone has ten or more counts. It is likely a read error: a sequence one base away is far more abundant. Distinct nucleotide sequences in the sample also encode this CDR3. The J gene was not called, though the V gene is TRDV3; the D segment call TRDD3 is taken from the table without a DNA check. The CDR3 totals 21 residues. Germline V CDR1 and CDR2: TVYSNPD, GDNSRS (reference sequence). CDR3 sequence reads: CAFTYPSYWGIASLYTDKLIF. The CDR3 DNA is TGTGCCTTTACCTACCCCTCCTACTGGGGGATAGCATCCTTGTACACCGATAAGCTCATCTTT.

In this sample, this clone turned up a few times. The protein recorded in TCRdb matches a much larger clone and deviates from this DNA's translation at residue 5, suggesting a read error; the protein here is obtained by translating the DNA. The chain carries TRDV1 and TRDJ1, with TRDD3 identical over 9 bases. The J gene, missing from TCRdb, was assigned here through DNA to germline matching. Per germline, CDR1 TSWWSYY and CDR2 QGS. CDR3 length: 23 amino acids. Unmatched junction bases numbered 27, after V lost 4 bases and J lost 0 bases. CDR3 DNA: TGTGCTCTTGGGGGACAAGGGTATTCCTACGCTATACTGGGGGACCTGTACACCGATAAACTCATCTTT. Its translation is CALGGQGYSYAILGDLYTDKLIF.

Remarks on this clone: Given a far larger clone just one base away, this is likely a sequencing read error. Other DNA sequences from this sample encode an identical CDR3 as well. The gene calls are TRDV1 and TRDJ1, with D perhaps given as TRDD2 or TRDD3 (5 bases each). Here the J gene came from matching the DNA to germline, since TCRdb omits it. Germline lookup yields CDR1 TSWWSYY and CDR2 QGS. CDR3 length: 14 amino acids. The CDR3 loop is CALGPTGGVNKLIF. The DNA of the CDR3 is TGCGCTCTTGGACCTACCGGGGGTGTGAATAAACTCATCTTT.

This clone appeared a few times. TCRdb has a much larger clone's protein, which differs at residue 11 from the translation of this DNA, likely because of a read error; what is shown is the protein translated from the DNA. No J gene was assigned, while the V gene was called as TRDV1; TRDD2 is taken as the D call from the table, unchecked against the DNA. The length of the CDR3 is 14 residues. Looked up from germline, CDR1 is TSWWSYY and CDR2 is QGS. DNA of the CDR3: TGTGCTCTTGGGATTCTTCCTACAGAGGGTAACCTCATCTTT. The encoded protein is CALGILPTEGNLIF.

On this clone itself: TCRdb assigns this DNA the protein of a much larger clone, which departs from its translation at residue 4; this likely reflects a read error, and the protein shown comes from translating the DNA. Called V gene: TRDV1; the J gene was not called; no DNA check was done on the table's D call, TRDD3. CDR3 length equals 15 residues. CDR1 and CDR2 (germline): TSWWSYY, QGS. CDR3 sequence reads: CALRTYETGGYRVIF. In DNA form, the CDR3 reads TGTGCTCTTAGGACTTATGAAACTGGGGGATACAGGGTCATCTTT.